Detailed here is one TCR beta chain. Its antigen is as yet unknown. Germline V gene data show CDR1 as MNHEY and CDR2 as SMNVEV (reference sequence). Losses at the gene ends were 7 bases for V and 1 base for J; bases not matched to a gene: 7. The CDR3 sequence is 16 residues long. The sequencing depth, 1 in 200,000 to 1 in 1 million T cells, was the target. Using immunoSEQ multiplex PCR, the repertoire was profiled, and TCRdb retains in-frame clones only, with some absent. Of a few hundred thousand clones detected, 70% appear once; the ten largest clones hold roughly 15%. This sample was taken from a study of cytotoxic CD8 clonotypes in ibrutinib-treated CLL. Notes on the study in general: Clonality grew at ibrutinib response; at progression, it decreased back toward baseline. There were few public clonotypes, and on treatment they contracted or stayed stable.

The material was PBMCs, obtained after 24 months of ibrutinib treatment. This receptor was obtained from a human donor with chronic lymphocytic leukemia. This sequence joins TRBV27 and TRBJ2-3, with 11 bases fitting TRBD2. The CDR3 region is CASNGLAGGGTDTQYF. DNA of the CDR3: TGTGCCAGCAACGGTCTAGCGGGAGGCGGCACAGATACGCAGTATTTT.